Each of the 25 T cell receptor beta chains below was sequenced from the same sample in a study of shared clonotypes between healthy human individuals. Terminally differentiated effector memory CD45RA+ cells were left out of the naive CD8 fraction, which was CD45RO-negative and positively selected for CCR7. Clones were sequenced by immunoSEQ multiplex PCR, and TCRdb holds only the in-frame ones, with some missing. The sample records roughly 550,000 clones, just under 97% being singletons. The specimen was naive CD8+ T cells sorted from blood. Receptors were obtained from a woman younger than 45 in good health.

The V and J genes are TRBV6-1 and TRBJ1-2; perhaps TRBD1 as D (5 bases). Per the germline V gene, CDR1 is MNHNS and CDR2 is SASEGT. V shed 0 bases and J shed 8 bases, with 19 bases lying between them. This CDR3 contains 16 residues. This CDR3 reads CASSEAMVQGWWGYTF. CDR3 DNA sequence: TGTGCCAGCAGTGAAGCGATGGTGCAGGGTTGGTGGGGCTACACCTTC.

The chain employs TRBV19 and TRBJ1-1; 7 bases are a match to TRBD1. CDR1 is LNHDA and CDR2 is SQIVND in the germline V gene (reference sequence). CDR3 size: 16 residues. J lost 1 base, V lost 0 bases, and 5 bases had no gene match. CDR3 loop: CASSIDRDRSNTEAFF. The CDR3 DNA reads TGTGCCAGTAGTATAGACCGGGACAGATCGAACACTGAAGCTTTCTTT.

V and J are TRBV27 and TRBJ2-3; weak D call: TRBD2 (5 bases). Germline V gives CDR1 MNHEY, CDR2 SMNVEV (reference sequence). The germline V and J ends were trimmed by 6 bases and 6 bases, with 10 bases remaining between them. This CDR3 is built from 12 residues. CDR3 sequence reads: CASSRGEDTQYF. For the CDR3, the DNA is TGTGCCAGCAGCCGGGGAGAGGATACGCAGTATTTT.

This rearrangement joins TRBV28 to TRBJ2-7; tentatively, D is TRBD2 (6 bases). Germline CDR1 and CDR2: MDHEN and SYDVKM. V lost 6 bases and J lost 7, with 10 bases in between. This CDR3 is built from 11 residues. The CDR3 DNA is TGTGCCAGCAGGACTGGAGGGGAGCAGTACTTC. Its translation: CASRTGGEQYF.

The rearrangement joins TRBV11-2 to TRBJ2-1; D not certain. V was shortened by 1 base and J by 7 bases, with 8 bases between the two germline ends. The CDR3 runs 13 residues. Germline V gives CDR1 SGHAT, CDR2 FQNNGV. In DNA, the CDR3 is TGTGCCAGCAGCTTAGGTTGGTTGAATGAGCAGTTCTTC. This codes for CASSLGWLNEQFF.

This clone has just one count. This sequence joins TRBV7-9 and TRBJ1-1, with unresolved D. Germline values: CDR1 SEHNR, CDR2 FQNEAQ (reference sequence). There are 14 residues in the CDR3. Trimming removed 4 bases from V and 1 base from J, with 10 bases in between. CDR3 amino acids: CASSSSGGNTEAFF. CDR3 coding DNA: TGTGCCAGCAGCTCCTCGGGAGGGAACACTGAAGCTTTCTTT.

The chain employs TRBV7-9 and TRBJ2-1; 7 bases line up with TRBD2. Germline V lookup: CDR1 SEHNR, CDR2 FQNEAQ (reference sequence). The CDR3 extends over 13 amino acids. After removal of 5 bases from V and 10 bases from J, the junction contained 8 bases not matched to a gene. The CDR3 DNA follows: TGTGCCAGCAGCCCGGGGGGACCCCAAGAGCAGTTCTTC. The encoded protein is CASSPGGPQEQFF.

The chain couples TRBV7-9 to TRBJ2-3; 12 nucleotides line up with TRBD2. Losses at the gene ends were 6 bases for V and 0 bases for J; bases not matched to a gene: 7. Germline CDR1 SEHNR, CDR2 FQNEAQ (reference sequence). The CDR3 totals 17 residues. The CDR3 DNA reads TGTGCCAGCAGTTTTGGACTAGCGGGGTCTAGCACAGATACGCAGTATTTT. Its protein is CASSFGLAGSSTDTQYF.

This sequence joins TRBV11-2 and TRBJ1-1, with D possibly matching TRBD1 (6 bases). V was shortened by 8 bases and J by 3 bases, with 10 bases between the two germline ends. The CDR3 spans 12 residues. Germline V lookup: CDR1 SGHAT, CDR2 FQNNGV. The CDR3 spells CASRRGYTEAFF. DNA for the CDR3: TGTGCCAGCCGAAGGGGGTACACTGAAGCTTTCTTT. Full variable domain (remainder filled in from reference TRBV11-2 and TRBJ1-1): EAGVAQSPRYKIIEKRQSVAFWCNPISGHATLYWYQQILGQGPKLLIQFQNNGVVDDSQLPKDRFSAERLKGVDSTLKIQPAKLEDSAVYLCASRRGYTEAFFGQGTRLTVV.

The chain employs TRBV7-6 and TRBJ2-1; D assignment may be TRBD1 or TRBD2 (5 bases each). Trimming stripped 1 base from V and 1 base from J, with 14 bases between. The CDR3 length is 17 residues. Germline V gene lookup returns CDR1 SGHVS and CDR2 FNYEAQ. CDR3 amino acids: CASSLGLGRISYNEQFF. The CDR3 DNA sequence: TGTGCCAGCAGCTTAGGGTTGGGACGGATTTCCTACAATGAGCAGTTCTTC.

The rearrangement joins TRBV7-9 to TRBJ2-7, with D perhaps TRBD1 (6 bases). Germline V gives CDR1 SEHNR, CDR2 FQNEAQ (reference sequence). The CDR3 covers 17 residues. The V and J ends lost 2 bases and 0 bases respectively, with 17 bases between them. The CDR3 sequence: CASSLSPGTSHSYEQYF. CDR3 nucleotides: TGTGCCAGCAGCTTAAGCCCAGGGACATCCCACTCCTACGAGCAGTACTTC.

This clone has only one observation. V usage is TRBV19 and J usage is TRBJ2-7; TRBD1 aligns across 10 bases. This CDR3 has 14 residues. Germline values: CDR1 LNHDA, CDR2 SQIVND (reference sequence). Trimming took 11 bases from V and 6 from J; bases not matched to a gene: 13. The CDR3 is CAPPSPGQGPEQYF. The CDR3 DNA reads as TGTGCCCCCCCAAGCCCGGGACAGGGGCCCGAGCAGTACTTC.

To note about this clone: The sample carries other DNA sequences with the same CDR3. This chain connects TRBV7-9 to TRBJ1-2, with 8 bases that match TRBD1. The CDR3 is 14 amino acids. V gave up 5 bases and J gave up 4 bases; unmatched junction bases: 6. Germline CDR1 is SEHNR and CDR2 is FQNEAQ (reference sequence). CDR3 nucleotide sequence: TGTGCCAGCAGCCCTCCGGACAGGGTCTATGGCTACACCTTC. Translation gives CASSPPDRVYGYTF.

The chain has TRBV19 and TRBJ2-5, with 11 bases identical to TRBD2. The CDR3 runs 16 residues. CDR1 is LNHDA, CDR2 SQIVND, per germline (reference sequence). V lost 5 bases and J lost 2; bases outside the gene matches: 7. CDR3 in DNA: TGTGCCAGTAGTGGAAGGACTAGCGGGTCGCAAGAGACCCAGTACTTC. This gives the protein CASSGRTSGSQETQYF. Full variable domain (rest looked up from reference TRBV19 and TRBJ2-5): DGGITQSPKYLFRKEGQNVTLSCEQNLNHDAMYWYRQDPGQGLRLIYYSQIVNDFQKGDIAEGYSVSREKKESFPLTVTSAQKNPTAFYLCASSGRTSGSQETQYFGPGTRLLVL.

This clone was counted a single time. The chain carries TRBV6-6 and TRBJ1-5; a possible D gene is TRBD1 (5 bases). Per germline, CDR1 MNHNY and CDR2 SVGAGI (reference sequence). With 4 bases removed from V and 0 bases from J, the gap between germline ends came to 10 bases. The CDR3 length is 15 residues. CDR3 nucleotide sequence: TGTGCCAGCAGTTCCACAGGTTATAGCAATCAGCCCCAGCATTTT. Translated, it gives CASSSTGYSNQPQHF.

The chain's CDR3 is CASSFRDTVYNEQFF. CDR3 bases: TGTGCCAGCAGCTTCCGGGACACCGTCTACAATGAGCAGTTCTTC. The chain employs TRBV11-2 and TRBJ2-1; perhaps TRBD1 as D (6 bases). CDR1 and CDR2 from the germline V gene are SGHAT and FQNNGV. V was pared by 3 bases and J by 3 bases, with 12 bases between. The CDR3 is made up of 15 amino acids.

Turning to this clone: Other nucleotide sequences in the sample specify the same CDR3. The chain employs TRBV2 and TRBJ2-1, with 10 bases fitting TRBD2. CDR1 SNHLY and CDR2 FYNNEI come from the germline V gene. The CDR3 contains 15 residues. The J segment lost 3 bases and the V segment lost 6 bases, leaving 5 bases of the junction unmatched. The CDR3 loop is CASSDGLAVYNEQFF. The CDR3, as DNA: TGTGCCAGCAGCGATGGACTAGCGGTCTACAATGAGCAGTTCTTC.

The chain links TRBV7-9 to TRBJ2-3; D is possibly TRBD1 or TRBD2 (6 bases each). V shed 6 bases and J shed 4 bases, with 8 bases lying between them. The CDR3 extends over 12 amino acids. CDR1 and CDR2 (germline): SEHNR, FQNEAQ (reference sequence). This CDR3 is CASREGADTQYF. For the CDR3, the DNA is TGTGCCAGCAGGGAGGGGGCAGATACGCAGTATTTT.

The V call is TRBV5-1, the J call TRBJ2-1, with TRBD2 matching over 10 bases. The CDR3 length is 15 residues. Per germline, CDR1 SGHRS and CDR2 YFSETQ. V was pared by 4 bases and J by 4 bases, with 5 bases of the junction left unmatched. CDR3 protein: CASSPTSGLYNEQFF. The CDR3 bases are TGCGCCAGCAGCCCGACTAGCGGGCTTTACAATGAGCAGTTCTTC.

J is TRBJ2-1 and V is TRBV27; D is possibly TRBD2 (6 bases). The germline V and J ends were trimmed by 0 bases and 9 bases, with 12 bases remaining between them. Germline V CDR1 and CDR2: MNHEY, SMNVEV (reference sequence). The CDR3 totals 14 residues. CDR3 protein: CASSLSVAEPEQFF. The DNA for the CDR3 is TGTGCCAGCAGTTTATCCGTAGCGGAACCTGAGCAGTTCTTC.

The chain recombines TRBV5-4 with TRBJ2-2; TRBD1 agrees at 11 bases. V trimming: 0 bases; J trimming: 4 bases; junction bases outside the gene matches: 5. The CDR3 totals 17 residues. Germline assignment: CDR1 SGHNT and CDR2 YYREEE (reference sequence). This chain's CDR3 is CASSLEPGTGGTGELFF. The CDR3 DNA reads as TGTGCCAGCAGCTTGGAACCCGGGACAGGGGGCACCGGGGAGCTGTTTTTT. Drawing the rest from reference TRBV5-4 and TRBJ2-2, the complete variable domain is ETGVTQSPTHLIKTRGQQVTLRCSSQSGHNTVSWYQQALGQGPQFIFQYYREEENGRGNFPPRFSGLQFPNYSSELNVNALELDDSALYLCASSLEPGTGGTGELFFGEGSRLTVL.

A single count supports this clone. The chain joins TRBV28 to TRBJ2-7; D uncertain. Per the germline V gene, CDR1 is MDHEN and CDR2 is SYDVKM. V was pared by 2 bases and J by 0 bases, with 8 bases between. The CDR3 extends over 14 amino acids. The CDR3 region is CASSLRLTSYEQYF. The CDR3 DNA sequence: TGTGCCAGCAGTTTACGGCTGACCTCCTACGAGCAGTACTTC.

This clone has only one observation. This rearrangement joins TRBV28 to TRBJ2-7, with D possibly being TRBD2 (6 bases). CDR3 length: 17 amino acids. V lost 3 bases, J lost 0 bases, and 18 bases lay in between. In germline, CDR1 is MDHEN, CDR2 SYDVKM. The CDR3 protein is CASSFPPHPGDSYEQYF. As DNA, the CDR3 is TGTGCCAGCAGTTTCCCACCCCACCCGGGAGACTCCTACGAGCAGTACTTC.

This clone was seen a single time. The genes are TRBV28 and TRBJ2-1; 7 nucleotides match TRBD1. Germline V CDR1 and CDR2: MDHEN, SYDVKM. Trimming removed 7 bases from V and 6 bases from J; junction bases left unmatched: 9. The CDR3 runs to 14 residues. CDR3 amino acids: CASKTGRFLNEQFF. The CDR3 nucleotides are TGTGCCAGCAAGACAGGGAGATTTCTCAATGAGCAGTTCTTC.

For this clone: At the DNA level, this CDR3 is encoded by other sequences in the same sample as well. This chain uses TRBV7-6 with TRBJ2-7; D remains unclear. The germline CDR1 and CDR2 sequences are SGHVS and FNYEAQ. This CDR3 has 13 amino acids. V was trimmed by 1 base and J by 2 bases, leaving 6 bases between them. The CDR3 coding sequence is TGTGCCAGCAGCTTAGACAGTACCTACGAGCAGTACTTC. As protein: CASSLDSTYEQYF.